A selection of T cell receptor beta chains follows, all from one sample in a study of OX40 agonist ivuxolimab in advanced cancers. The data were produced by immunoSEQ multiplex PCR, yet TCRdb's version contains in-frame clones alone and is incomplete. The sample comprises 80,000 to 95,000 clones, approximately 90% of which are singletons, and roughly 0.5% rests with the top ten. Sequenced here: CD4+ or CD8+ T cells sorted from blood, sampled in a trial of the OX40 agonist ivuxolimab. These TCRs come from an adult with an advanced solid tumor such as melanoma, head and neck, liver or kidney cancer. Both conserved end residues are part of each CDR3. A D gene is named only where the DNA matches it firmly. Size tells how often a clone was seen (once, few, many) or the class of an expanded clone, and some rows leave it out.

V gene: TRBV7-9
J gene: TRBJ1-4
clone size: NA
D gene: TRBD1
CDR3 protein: CASSQGQPNEKLFF
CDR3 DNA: TGTGCCAGCAGCCAGGGACAGCCTAATGAAAAACTGTTTTTT

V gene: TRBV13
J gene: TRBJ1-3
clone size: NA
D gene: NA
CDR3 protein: CASSRTLSIGVGNTIYF
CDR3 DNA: TGTGCCAGCAGCCGAACCCTTTCTATAGGGGTGGGAAACACCATATATTTT

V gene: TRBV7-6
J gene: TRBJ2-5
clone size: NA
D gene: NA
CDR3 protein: CASSLSNTEKTQYF
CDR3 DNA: TGTGCCAGCAGCTTATCGAACACTGAGAAGACCCAGTACTTC

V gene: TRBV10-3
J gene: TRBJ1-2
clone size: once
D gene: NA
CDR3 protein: CAISGQSINYGYTF
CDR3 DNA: TGTGCCATCAGTGGACAGAGTATTAACTATGGCTACACCTTC

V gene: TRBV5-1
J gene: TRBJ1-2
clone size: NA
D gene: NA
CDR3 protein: CASSLGLSNYGYTF
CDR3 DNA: TGCGCCAGCAGCTTGGGACTATCAAACTATGGCTACACCTTC

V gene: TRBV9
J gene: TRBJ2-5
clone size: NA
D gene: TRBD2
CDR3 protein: CASSVATSQATQYF
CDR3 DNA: TGTGCCAGCAGCGTAGCGACTAGCCAGGCGACCCAGTACTTC

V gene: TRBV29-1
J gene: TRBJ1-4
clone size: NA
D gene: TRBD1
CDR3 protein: CSVRGRGEEKLFF
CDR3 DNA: TGCAGCGTGCGGGGCAGGGGGGAGGAAAAACTGTTTTTT

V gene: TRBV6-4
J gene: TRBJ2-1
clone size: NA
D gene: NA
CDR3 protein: CASSDTLIGEQFF
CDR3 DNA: TGTGCCAGCAGTGACACCCTCATCGGTGAGCAGTTCTTC

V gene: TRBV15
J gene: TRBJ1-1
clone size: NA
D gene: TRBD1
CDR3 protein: CATLDRWNTEAFF
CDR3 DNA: TGTGCCACCCTGGACAGGTGGAACACTGAAGCTTTCTTT

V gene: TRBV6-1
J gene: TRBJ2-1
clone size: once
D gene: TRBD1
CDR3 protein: CASSQGQGAFNEQFF
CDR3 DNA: TGTGCCAGCAGCCAGGGACAGGGGGCCTTTAATGAGCAGTTCTTC

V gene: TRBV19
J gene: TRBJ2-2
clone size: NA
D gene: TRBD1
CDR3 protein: CASIRGPTNTGELFF
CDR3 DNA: TGTGCCAGTATCAGGGGGCCAACGAACACCGGGGAGCTGTTTTTT

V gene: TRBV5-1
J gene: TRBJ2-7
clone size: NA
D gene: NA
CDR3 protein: CASSLTHSSYEQYF
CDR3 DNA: TGCGCCAGCAGCTTAACCCATTCGTCCTACGAGCAGTACTTC

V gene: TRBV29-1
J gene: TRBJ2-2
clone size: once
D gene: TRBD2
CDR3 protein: CMNGEGTGELFF
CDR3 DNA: TGCATGAATGGGGAGGGAACCGGGGAGCTGTTTTTT

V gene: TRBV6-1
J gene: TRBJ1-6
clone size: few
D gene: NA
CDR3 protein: CASSESPVVGRESHF
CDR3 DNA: TGTGCCAGCAGTGAAAGCCCCGTTGTGGGCAGGGAGAGCCACTTT

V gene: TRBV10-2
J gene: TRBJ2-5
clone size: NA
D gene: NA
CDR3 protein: CASSWSSTETQYF
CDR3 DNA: TGCGCCAGCAGTTGGTCTAGCACAGAGACCCAGTACTTC

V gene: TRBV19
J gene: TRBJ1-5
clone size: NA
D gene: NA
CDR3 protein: CASLLGGGSNQPQHF
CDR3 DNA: TGTGCCAGTCTACTCGGTGGGGGTTCAAACCAGCCCCAGCATTTT

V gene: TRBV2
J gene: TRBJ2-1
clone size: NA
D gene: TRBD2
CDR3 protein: CASSFSAGGPSNEQFF
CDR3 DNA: TGTGCCAGCAGTTTCTCAGCGGGAGGACCTTCGAATGAGCAGTTCTTC

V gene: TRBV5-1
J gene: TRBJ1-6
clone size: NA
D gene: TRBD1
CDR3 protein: CASRSGQENSPLHF
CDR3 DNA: TGCGCCAGCAGATCTGGACAGGAGAATTCACCCCTCCACTTT

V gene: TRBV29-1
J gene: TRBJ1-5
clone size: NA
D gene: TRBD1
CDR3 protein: CSVGQGVHQPQHF
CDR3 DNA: TGCAGCGTTGGACAGGGGGTTCATCAGCCCCAGCATTTT

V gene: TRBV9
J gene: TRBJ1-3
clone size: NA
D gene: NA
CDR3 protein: CASSQGENTIYF
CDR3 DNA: TGTGCCAGCAGCCAGGGTGAAAACACCATATATTTT

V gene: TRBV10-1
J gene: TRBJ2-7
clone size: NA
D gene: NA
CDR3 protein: CASKAQADGEQYF
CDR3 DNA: TGCGCCAGCAAGGCACAAGCGGACGGCGAGCAGTACTTC

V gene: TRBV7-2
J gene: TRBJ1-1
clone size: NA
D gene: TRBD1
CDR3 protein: CASSTTGYGAFF
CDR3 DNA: TGTGCCAGCAGCACGACAGGGTATGGAGCTTTCTTT

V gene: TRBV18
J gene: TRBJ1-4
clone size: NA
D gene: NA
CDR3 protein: CASSPAENNEKLFF
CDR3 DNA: TGTGCCAGCTCACCGGCAGAGAATAATGAAAAACTGTTTTTT

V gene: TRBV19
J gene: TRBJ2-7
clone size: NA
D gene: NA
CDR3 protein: CASSTTLLGRAYEQYF
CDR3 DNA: TGTGCCAGTAGTACCACCCTCCTTGGTCGAGCCTACGAGCAGTACTTC

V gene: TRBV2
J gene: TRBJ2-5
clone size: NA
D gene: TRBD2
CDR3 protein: CGGREGSETQYF
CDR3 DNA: TGTGGGGGGAGGGAGGGCTCTGAGACCCAGTACTTC

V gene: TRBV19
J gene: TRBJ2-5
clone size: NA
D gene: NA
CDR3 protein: CASSMWGRWETQYF
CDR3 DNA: TGTGCCAGTAGTATGTGGGGGCGCTGGGAGACCCAGTACTTC

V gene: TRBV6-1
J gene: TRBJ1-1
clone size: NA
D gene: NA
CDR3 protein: CASTSGIPGAFF
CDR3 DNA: TGTGCCAGCACAAGCGGTATTCCTGGGGCTTTCTTT

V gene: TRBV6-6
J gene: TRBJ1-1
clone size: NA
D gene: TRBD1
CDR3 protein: CASSWDRESTEAFF
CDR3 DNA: TGTGCCAGCAGTTGGGACAGGGAATCGACTGAAGCTTTCTTT

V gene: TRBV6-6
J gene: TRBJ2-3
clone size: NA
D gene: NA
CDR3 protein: CASSTVTSTDTQYF
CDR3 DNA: TGTGCCAGCAGTACAGTGACTAGCACAGATACGCAGTATTTT

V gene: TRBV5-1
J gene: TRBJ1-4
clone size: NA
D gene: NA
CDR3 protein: CASSFGGSTEGNEKLFF
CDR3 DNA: TGCGCCAGCAGCTTCGGGGGTTCAACGGAGGGTAATGAAAAACTGTTTTTT

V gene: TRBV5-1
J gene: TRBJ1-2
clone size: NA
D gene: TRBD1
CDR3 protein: CASSLGTGGGYTF
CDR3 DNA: TGCGCCAGCAGCCTGGGGACAGGGGGTGGCTACACCTTC

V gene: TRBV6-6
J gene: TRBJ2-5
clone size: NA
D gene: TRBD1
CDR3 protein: CASSYSRTGVETQYF
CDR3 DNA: TGTGCCAGCAGTTACTCGAGGACAGGGGTAGAGACCCAGTACTTC

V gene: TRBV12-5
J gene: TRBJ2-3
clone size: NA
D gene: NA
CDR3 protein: CASATLGADTQYF
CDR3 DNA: TGTGCTAGTGCCACGTTGGGGGCAGATACGCAGTATTTT

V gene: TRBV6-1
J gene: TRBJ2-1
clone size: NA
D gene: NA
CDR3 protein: CASTPGWSSNEQFF
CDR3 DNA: TGTGCCAGCACCCCCGGGTGGTCTTCCAATGAGCAGTTCTTC

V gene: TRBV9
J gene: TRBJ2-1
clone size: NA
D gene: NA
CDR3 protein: CASSPVQATNEQFF
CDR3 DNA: TGTGCCAGCAGTCCGGTTCAAGCGACCAATGAGCAGTTCTTC

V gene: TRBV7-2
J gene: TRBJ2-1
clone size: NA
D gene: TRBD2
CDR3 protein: CASSKTSGGGNEQFF
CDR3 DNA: TGTGCCAGCAGCAAAACTAGCGGGGGTGGGAATGAGCAGTTCTTC

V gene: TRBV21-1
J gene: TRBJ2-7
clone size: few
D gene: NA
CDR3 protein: CASSKGNTYEQYF
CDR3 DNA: TGTGCCAGCAGCAAAGGTAATACCTACGAGCAGTACTTC

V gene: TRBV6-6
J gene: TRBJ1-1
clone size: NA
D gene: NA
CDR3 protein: CASSRTEAFF
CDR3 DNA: TGTGCCAGCAGTCGGACTGAAGCTTTCTTT

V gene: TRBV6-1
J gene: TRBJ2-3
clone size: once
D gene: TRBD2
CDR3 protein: CASSERTSGSYPDTQYF
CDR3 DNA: TGTGCCAGCAGTGAAAGGACTAGCGGGAGTTATCCAGATACGCAGTATTTT

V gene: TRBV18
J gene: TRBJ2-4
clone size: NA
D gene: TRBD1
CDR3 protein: CASSPEGQGAKNIQYF
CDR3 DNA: TGTGCCAGCTCACCAGAGGGACAGGGGGCCAAAAACATTCAGTACTTC

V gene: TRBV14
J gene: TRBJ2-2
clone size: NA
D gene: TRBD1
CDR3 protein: CASSQGIDRVWDTGELFF
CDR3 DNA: TGTGCCAGCAGCCAAGGCATCGACAGGGTTTGGGACACCGGGGAGCTGTTTTTT

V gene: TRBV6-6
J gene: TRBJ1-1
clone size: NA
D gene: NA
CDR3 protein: CASSPVANMATEAFF
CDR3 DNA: TGTGCCAGCAGTCCGGTCGCAAACATGGCCACTGAAGCTTTCTTT

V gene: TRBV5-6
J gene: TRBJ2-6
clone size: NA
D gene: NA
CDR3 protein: CASSFVQGPGANVLTF
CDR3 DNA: TGTGCCAGCAGCTTCGTCCAGGGGCCCGGGGCCAACGTCCTGACTTTC

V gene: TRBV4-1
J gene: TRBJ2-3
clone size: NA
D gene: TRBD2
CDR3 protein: CASSFQPSGTSTDTQYF
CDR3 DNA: TGCGCCAGCAGCTTCCAACCTAGCGGGACTAGCACAGATACGCAGTATTTT

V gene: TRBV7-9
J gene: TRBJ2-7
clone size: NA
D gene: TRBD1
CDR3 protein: CASSLGDRSYEQYF
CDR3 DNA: TGTGCCAGCAGCTTAGGGGACAGGTCCTACGAGCAGTACTTC

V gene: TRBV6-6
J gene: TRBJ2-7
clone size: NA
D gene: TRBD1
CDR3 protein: CASSPGTGNYEQYF
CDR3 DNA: TGTGCCAGCAGCCCCGGGACAGGGAACTACGAGCAGTACTTC

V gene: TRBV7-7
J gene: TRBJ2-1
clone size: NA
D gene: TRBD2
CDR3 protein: CASSPSGVNEQFF
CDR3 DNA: TGTGCTAGCAGCCCAAGCGGGGTGAATGAGCAGTTCTTC

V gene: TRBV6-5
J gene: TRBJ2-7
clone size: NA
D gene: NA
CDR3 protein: CASKGRGSYEQYF
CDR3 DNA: TGTGCCAGCAAGGGTCGGGGGTCCTACGAGCAGTACTTC

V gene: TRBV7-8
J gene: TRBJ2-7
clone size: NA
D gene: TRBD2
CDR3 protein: CASSSGLAGGEQYF
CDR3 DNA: TGTGCCAGCAGTTCGGGACTAGCGGGAGGCGAGCAGTACTTC